This T cell receptor beta chain was identified during a study of cytomegalovirus exposure and HLA in healthy donors. As regards this clone: What it binds is unknown.

PCR primers comprised 60 Vbeta and 13 Jbeta primers. Sequencing used immunoSEQ multiplex PCR; TCRdb keeps in-frame clones, though not all of them. The sample data list 110,000 to 150,000 clones. Study conclusions and caveats: Earlier analysis looked at TCR beta V segments, and most were productive about 87% or about 30% of the time. Based on reports, TCR beta sequences accurately predicted HLA-A and HLA-B alleles for most subjects.

V was trimmed by 0 bases and J by 1 base, leaving 12 bases between them. This CDR3 comprises 15 residues. In germline, CDR1 is GTSNPN, CDR2 SVGIG (reference sequence). The receptor was isolated from a male donor in good health and CMV-seronegative. J is TRBJ1-1 and V is TRBV30; D is ambiguous. The material sequenced was PBMCs. CDR3 region: CAWSVIGRGNTEAFF. For the CDR3, the DNA is TGTGCCTGGAGTGTAATCGGTCGTGGGAACACTGAAGCTTTCTTT.